This TCR beta chain was captured by sequencing in a study of siplizumab effects on memory and regulatory T cells. As regards this clone: Its matching antigen is unknown.

General study points: The average Treg-derived proportion among mappable alloreactive CD4+ clones was 65% to 80% with siplizumab versus 25% to 30% in controls. Proliferating Tregs' suppressive function in siplizumab cultures went unconfirmed. The naive T cell population seemed more diverse than memory cells and seemed a major contributor to the alloresponse.

CDR3 length equals 15 residues. Germline-derived CDR1 and CDR2 are MNHEY and SMNVEV (reference sequence). Unmatched junction bases numbered 3, after V lost 0 bases and J lost 6 bases. In each sample, roughly 100,000 TCR templates were assayed. Clones were sequenced by immunoSEQ multiplex PCR, and TCRdb holds only the in-frame ones, with some missing. The sample records tens of thousands of clones, roughly 94% being singletons. The source of this sequence is a human donor in good health. The rearrangement links TRBV27 to TRBJ2-1, with 9 bases matching TRBD1. The sample consisted of CD8+ T cells sorted from blood. The CDR3 DNA reads as TGTGCCAGCAGTTTATCCGGACAGGGGCCCAATGAGCAGTTCTTC. Protein sequence: CASSLSGQGPNEQFF.